This T cell receptor (beta chain) was captured in a study of cytomegalovirus exposure and HLA in healthy donors. Study findings and constraints: Information on immune exposure was restricted to one variable (CMV serostatus). TCR beta V- and J-gene trimming, according to a later analysis, was linked to a missense DCLRE1C variant.

Primers: 60 Vbeta forward and 13 Jbeta reverse. Authors' data handling: Around 83 million unique TCR beta chains, 9 million to 14 million shared, were counted in a later analysis. Method: immunoSEQ multiplex PCR; TCRdb's copy keeps in-frame clones and lacks some. V and J calls and clone size are copied from that table; D and trimming were computed from the DNA. The table records tens of thousands of clones, over 75% of them present only once. V dropped 5 bases and J dropped 4; count of bases not matched to a gene: 9. The CDR3 spans 17 residues. Germline loops: CDR1 LNHDA, CDR2 SQIVND (reference sequence). Only one count was recorded for this clone. Its specificity is not known.

This sequence originates from a man aged 35-49 years in good health and CMV-seronegative. V is TRBV19 and J is TRBJ1-5; 12 nucleotides agree with TRBD1. Sequencing was performed on PBMCs. CDR3 region: CASSSSRDRGPNQPQHF. For the CDR3, the DNA is TGTGCCAGTAGTTCTTCCCGGGACAGGGGGCCAAATCAGCCCCAGCATTTT. Looking up the rest from reference TRBV19 and TRBJ1-5 gives the full variable domain: DGGITQSPKYLFRKEGQNVTLSCEQNLNHDAMYWYRQDPGQGLRLIYYSQIVNDFQKGDIAEGYSVSREKKESFPLTVTSAQKNPTAFYLCASSSSRDRGPNQPQHFGDGTRLSIL.